This entry describes one T cell receptor (beta chain). What it recognizes is unknown. This specimen belongs to a study of spatial heterogeneity in lung cancer. One entry per CDR3 protein, called by TCRdb with MiXCR from the 5' RACE reads. The sample records over 5,500 distinct CDR3 sequences, over 7.5% being singletons. Study-level points and caveats: The study found that expanded intratumoral alpha and beta TCR counts tracked tumor mutation counts.

As to time point: sample taken at primary tumor resection. Trimming cost V 3 bases and J 6 bases, with 14 bases left between them. Germline CDR1 is SEHNR and CDR2 is FQNEAQ (reference sequence). The CDR3 spans 15 residues. The TCR was taken from a female donor with early-stage non-small cell lung cancer. The chain uses TRBV7-9 and TRBJ1-4; possible D gene TRBD1, 5 bases. The sequences come from lung tumor tissue, collected at surgery. The CDR3 DNA sequence: TGTGCCAGCAGCTTCTCGGGGGTGAGGGATGAAAAACTGTTTTTT. It translates to CASSFSGVRDEKLFF.